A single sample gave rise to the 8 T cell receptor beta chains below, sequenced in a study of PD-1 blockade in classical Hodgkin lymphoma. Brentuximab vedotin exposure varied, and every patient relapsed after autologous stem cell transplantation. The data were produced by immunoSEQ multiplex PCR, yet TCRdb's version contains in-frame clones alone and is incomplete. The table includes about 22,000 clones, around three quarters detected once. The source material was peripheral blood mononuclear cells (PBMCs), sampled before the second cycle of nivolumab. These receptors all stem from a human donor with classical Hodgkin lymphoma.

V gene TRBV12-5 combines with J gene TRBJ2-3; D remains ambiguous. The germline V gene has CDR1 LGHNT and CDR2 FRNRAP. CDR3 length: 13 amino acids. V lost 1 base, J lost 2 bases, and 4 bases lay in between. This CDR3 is CASGLGPTDTQYF. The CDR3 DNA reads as TGTGCTAGTGGTTTGGGTCCCACAGATACGCAGTATTTT.

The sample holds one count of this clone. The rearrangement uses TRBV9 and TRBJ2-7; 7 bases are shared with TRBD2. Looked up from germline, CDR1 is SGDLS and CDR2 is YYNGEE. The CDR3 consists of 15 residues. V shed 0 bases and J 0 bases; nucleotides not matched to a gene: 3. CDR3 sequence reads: CASSVAGGGSYEQYF. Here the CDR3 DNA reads TGTGCCAGCAGCGTAGCGGGCGGGGGCTCCTACGAGCAGTACTTC.

The CDR3 loop is CASSFNSNTEAFF. CDR3 DNA: TGTGCCAGCAGTTTCAATTCGAACACTGAAGCTTTCTTT. The V call is TRBV27, the J call TRBJ1-1; no firm D call. V was pared by 3 bases and J by 1 base, with 6 bases between. Germline assignment: CDR1 MNHEY and CDR2 SMNVEV (reference sequence). CDR3 length equals 13 residues.

DNA for the CDR3: TGTGCCATCAGTGAGTCGGGAGCAGGGGGCTTTCAGCCCCAGCATTTT. It yields the protein CAISESGAGGFQPQHF. The chain combines TRBV10-3 with TRBJ1-5; 8 bases are a match to TRBD1. CDR3 length: 16 residues. The germline V gene has CDR1 ENHRY and CDR2 SYGVKD. J gave up 6 bases and V 0 bases, and 7 bases lay outside the gene matches.

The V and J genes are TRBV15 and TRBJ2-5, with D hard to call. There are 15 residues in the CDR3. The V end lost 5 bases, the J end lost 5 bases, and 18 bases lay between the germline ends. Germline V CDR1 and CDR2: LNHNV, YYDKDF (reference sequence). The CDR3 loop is CATSASRDQSETQYF. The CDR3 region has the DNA TGTGCCACCAGCGCCTCCAGAGACCAGAGTGAGACCCAGTACTTC.

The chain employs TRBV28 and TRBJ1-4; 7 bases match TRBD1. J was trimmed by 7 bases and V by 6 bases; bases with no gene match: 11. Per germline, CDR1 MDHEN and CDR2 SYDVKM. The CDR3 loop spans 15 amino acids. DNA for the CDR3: TGTGCCAGCAGCCAACGGACAGGAGGGGGTGAAAAACTGTTTTTT. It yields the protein CASSQRTGGGEKLFF.

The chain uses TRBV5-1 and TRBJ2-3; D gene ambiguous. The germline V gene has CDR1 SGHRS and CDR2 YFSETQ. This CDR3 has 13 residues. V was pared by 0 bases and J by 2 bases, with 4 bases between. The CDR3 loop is CASSLAFTDTQYF. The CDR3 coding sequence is TGCGCCAGCAGCTTGGCCTTCACAGATACGCAGTATTTT.

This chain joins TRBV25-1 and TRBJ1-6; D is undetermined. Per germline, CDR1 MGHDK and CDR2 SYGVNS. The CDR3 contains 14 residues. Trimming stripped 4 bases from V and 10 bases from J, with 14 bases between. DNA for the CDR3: TGTGCCAGCAGTGGGGGAGGGCCTCTGTCACCCCTCCACTTT. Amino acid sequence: CASSGGGPLSPLHF.